The text below deals with one T cell receptor (beta chain). CDR3 length equals 13 residues. From germline, CDR1 is SGDLS and CDR2 YYNGEE. V shed 3 bases and J 2 bases; nucleotides not matched to a gene: 1. Sequencing templates came from extracted RNA that was reverse transcribed into cDNA. Repertoires were generated with immunoSEQ multiplex PCR, while TCRdb's copy carries only in-frame clones and drops some. The sample includes 90,000 or so clones, roughly 45% of them seen just once. These data originate in a study of CD8+ T cells in alopecia areata. Stated treatment: oral pan-JAK inhibitor, 5-10 mg twice daily.

This TCR was sampled from a human donor with alopecia areata. The sample consisted of CD8+ T cells sorted from blood, taken at week 24, from a patient treated with tofacitinib. V is TRBV9 and J is TRBJ2-5; 7 bases are shared with TRBD2. In nucleotides, the CDR3 is TGTGCCAGCAGCGCCGGGGGGCAAGAGACCCAGTACTTC. Its translation is CASSAGGQETQYF.